The present entry profiles one T cell receptor beta chain with its context. Its antigen is unknown. These data belong to a study of shared clonotypes between healthy human individuals. Study-wide results and caveats: Researchers sampled only blood; tissue repertoires likely differ.

This CDR3 region has 13 residues. Germline-derived CDR1 and CDR2 are SGHRS and YFSETQ. The ends were cut back, 3 bases at V and 9 bases at J, with 13 bases in the middle. Sequenced by immunoSEQ multiplex PCR; TCRdb stores in-frame clones only, minus some. The sample lists roughly 1.4 million clones, less than 99% occurring once. This chain connects TRBV5-1 to TRBJ2-1, with a weak D call TRBD2 (7 bases). What was sequenced was naive CD4+ T cells sorted from blood. Subset of the sample: CD45RA+ positively selected. The receptor was isolated from a man aged 25 to 45 in good health. CDR3 bases: TGCGCCAGCAGCTCGCCGGGGGGCGTTGAGCAGTTCTTC. This encodes CASSSPGGVEQFF.